This section outlines one T cell receptor beta chain sequence together with its context. Its target is not known. Primers included in the PCR were 60 Vbeta and 13 Jbeta primers. Clones were sequenced by immunoSEQ multiplex PCR, and TCRdb holds only the in-frame ones, with some missing. This sample yields fewer than 120,000 clones, of which nearly 80% are seen a single time; approximately 1.2% belongs to the top ten. This specimen comes from a study of cytomegalovirus exposure and HLA in healthy donors. Study observations and caveats: Reportedly, cytomegalovirus status was diagnosed with high sensitivity and specificity. A later analysis found that most CMV-associated TCR beta chains appeared HLA-restricted. Relative to equally common others, HLA-associated TCR beta chains showed greater clonal expansion in a later analysis.

The CDR3 contains 16 residues. Trimming removed 2 bases at V and 3 bases at J, with 15 bases between. Germline assignment: CDR1 SGHTA and CDR2 FQGTGA. The chain is built from TRBV7-3 and TRBJ2-3; a weak D match, TRBD2 (5 bases). Sequences were obtained from PBMCs. This clonotype was sampled from a young woman in good health and CMV-seronegative. DNA for the CDR3: TGTGCCAGCAGCTTAGGTGGAGCGGCGAGGACAGATACGCAGTATTTT. Translated: CASSLGGAARTDTQYF.